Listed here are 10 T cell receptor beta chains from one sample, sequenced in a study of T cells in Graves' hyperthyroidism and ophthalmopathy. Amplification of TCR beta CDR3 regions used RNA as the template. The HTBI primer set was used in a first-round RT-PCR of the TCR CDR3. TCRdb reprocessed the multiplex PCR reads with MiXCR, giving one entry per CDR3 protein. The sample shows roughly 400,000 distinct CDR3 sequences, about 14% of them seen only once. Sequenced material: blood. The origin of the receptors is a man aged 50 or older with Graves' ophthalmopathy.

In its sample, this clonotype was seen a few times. As DNA, the CDR3 is TGTGCCAGCAGCCCCGGAGCAGGGGGCGCCCACAATGAGCAGTTCTTC. Translated, it gives CASSPGAGGAHNEQFF. The chain joins TRBV14 to TRBJ2-1; 8 positions agree with TRBD1. Germline lookup yields CDR1 SGHDN and CDR2 FVKESK. V lost 4 bases and J lost 5; bases outside the gene matches: 10. The CDR3 contains 16 residues.

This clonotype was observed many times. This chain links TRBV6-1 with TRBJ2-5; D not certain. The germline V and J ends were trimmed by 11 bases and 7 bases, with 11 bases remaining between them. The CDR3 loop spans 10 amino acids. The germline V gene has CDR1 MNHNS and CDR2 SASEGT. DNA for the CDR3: TGTGCCGGGCAATCCTGGACCCAGTACTTC. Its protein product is CAGQSWTQYF.

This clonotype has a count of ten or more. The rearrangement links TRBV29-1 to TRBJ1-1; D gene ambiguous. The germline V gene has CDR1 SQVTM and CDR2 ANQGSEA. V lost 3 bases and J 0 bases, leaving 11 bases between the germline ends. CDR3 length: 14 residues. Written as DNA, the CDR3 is TGCAGCGTTGATAGGGTTCGTATGAACACTGAAGCTTTCTTT. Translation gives CSVDRVRMNTEAFF.

DNA for the CDR3: TGTGCCTGGAGGGCAGGGTGGTTGGAGACCCAGTACTTC. Translated, it gives CAWRAGWLETQYF. The genes are TRBV30 and TRBJ2-5; the D gene is possibly TRBD1 (5 bases). The CDR3 has 13 residues. Germline-derived CDR1 and CDR2 are GTSNPN and SVGIG (reference sequence). V was cut by 3 bases and J by 5 bases, with 13 bases left in between. The whole variable domain, remainder taken from reference TRBV30 and TRBJ2-5, is SQTIHQWPATLVQPVGSPLSLECTVEGTSNPNLYWYRQAAGRGLQLLFYSVGIGQISSEVPQNLSASRPQDRQFILSSKKLLLSDSGFYLCAWRAGWLETQYFGPGTRLLVL.

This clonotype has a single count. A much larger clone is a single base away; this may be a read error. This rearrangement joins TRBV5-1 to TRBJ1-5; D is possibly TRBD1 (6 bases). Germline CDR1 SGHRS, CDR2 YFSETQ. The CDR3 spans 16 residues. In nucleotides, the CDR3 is TGCGCCAGCAGCTTGCTCGGACAGTCTAGCAATCAGCCCCGGCATTTT. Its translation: CASSLLGQSSNQPRHF.

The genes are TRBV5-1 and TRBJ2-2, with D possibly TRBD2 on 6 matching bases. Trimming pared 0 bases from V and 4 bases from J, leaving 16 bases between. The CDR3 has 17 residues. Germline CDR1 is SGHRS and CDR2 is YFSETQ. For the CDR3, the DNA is TGCGCCAGCAGCTTGGGAGCGATCTTCGGGAGCACCGGGGAGCTGTTTTTT. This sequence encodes CASSLGAIFGSTGELFF.

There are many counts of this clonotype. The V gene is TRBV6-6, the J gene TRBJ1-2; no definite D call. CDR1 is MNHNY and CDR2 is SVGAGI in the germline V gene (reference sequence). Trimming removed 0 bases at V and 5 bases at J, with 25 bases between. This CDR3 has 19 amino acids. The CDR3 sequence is CASSYSADYKPWFRYGYTF. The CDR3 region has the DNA TGTGCCAGCAGTTACTCGGCAGACTACAAGCCCTGGTTCCGGTATGGCTACACCTTC.

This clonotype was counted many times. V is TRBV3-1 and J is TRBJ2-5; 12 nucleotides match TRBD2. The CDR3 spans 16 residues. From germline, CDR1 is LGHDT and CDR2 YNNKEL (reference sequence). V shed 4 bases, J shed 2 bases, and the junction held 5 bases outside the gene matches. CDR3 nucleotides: TGTGCCAGCAGCCGTCGACTAGCGGGGGAACAAGAGACCCAGTACTTC. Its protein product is CASSRRLAGEQETQYF.

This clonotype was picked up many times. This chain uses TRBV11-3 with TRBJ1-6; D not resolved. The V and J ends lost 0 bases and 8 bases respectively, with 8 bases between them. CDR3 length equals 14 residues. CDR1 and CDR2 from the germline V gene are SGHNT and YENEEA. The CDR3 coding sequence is TGTGCCAGCAGCTTAGAGGGTGTGGATTCACCCCTCCACTTT. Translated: CASSLEGVDSPLHF.

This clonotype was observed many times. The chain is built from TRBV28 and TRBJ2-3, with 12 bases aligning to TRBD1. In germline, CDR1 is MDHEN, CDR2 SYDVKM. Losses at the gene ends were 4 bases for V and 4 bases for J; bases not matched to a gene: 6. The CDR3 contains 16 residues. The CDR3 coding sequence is TGTGCCAGCAGTTCATCGGGACAGGGGGCGGCAGATACGCAGTATTTT. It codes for CASSSSGQGAADTQYF.